This T cell receptor (beta chain) was identified in a study of T cells in women clearing cervical HPV infection. Study at large: Control women cleared a single incident HPV16 infection within 12 months. For cases, blood was sampled a median about 140 days after lesion detection, interquartile range roughly 80 to 200 days. With HLA typing for only a few women, HLA confounding remains possible.

The method was immunoSEQ multiplex PCR; TCRdb's version includes in-frame clones alone and lacks a portion of them. The specimen's table records fewer than 35,000 clones. The study's findings and limits: CIN3+ cases had significantly higher TCR repertoire richness than controls, but evenness did not differ.

CDR1 is SEHNR and CDR2 is FQNEAQ in the germline V gene (reference sequence). The CDR3 is 14 amino acids. About this clone: Antigen unknown. The read ends 3 residues before the CDR3 terminus; that terminus is restored from the germline J gene.

Sequencing used blood buffy coat. This clonotype was sampled from a woman aged 18 to 75 with a cervical HPV16 infection that either progressed to CIN3+ or cleared (not recorded which). The chain is built from TRBV7-9 and TRBJ1-2, with D possibly matching TRBD1 (5 bases). The CDR3 loop is CASSPSQGTYDYTF. CDR3 DNA (partial): TGTGCCAGCAGCCCCTCCCAGGGAACCTACGAC.